The T cell receptor (beta chain) described here comes from a study of shared clonotypes between healthy human individuals. Whole-study context: Used for every donor were three CD4 naive, three CD4 memory, two CD8 naive and one CD8 memory plate.

From CD4+ cells came CD45RA+ naive and CD45RA-negative memory subsets. The repertoire was sequenced with immunoSEQ multiplex PCR; TCRdb's copy has only in-frame clones and lacks some. The table shows over 1.5 million clones, with 95% to 99% occurring only once. Germline assignment: CDR1 SGHTA and CDR2 FQGNSA. Between the trimmed V and J ends, which lost 1 base and 6 bases, there was a span of 16 bases. The CDR3 loop spans 16 amino acids. The source material was naive CD4+ T cells sorted from blood. The subset denotes: CD45RA+ positively selected. The TCR originated in a young man in good health. The chain couples TRBV7-2 to TRBJ2-1; D remains ambiguous. This CDR3 reads CASSLGALTKGNEQFF. As DNA, the CDR3 is TGTGCCAGCAGCTTAGGGGCGCTAACAAAGGGCAATGAGCAGTTCTTC.